The TCR beta chain described here comes from a study of beta chain features in type 1 diabetes. Regarding this clone: This sample includes further DNA sequences coding for the same CDR3.

Germline loops: CDR1 SGHRS, CDR2 YFSETQ. The germline V and J ends were trimmed by 1 base and 0 bases, with 4 bases remaining between them. The CDR3 has 13 residues. Sequencing targeted expressed TCRB transcripts, as all isolated RNA had been reverse transcribed. Using immunoSEQ multiplex PCR, the repertoire was profiled, and TCRdb retains in-frame clones only, with some absent. Here the sample spans about 900,000 clones, about 17% being singletons. The TCR sequence derives from a woman between 18 and 29 years old in good health. The V and J genes are TRBV5-1 and TRBJ1-1; D gene ambiguous. The sample consisted of naive CD4+ T cells from blood. Written as DNA, the CDR3 is TGCGCCAGCAGCTTGCGGATGAACACTGAAGCTTTCTTT. Encoded protein: CASSLRMNTEAFF.